The rows below give T cell receptor beta chains drawn from one sample of a study of CD8+ T cells in alopecia areata. The data were produced by immunoSEQ multiplex PCR, yet TCRdb's version contains in-frame clones alone and is incomplete. The sample consists of approximately 210,000 clones, around three fifths of them appearing once. Here the sequenced sample was CD4+ T cells sorted from blood, taken at week 4, from a patient treated with tofacitinib. The source of these receptors is a human donor with alopecia areata. Each CDR3 is given with its conserved first and last residue. Rows give clone size only sometimes, using once, few, many, or a class for an expanded clone.

CDR3aa: CATSSRTGFGNIQYF
v_gene: TRBV15
j_gene: TRBJ2-4
abundance: .

CDR3aa: CAISPQGTNTEAFF
v_gene: TRBV10-3
j_gene: TRBJ1-1
abundance: few

CDR3aa: CASSLLGNSYEQYF
v_gene: TRBV28
j_gene: TRBJ2-7
abundance: few

CDR3aa: CASSSTTKHNTEAFF
v_gene: TRBV27
j_gene: TRBJ1-1
abundance: .

CDR3aa: CAISLGNSPLHF
v_gene: TRBV10-3
j_gene: TRBJ1-6
abundance: .

CDR3aa: CASSRRETQYF
v_gene: TRBV7-9
j_gene: TRBJ2-5
abundance: .

CDR3aa: CASSLPYSTDTQYF
v_gene: TRBV7-2
j_gene: TRBJ2-3
abundance: .

CDR3aa: CAISDRGGGSGELFF
v_gene: TRBV10-3
j_gene: TRBJ2-2
abundance: .

CDR3aa: CSATTGSGYTF
v_gene: TRBV20-1
j_gene: TRBJ1-2
abundance: .

CDR3aa: CAWRQWGGRGDTQYF
v_gene: TRBV30
j_gene: TRBJ2-3
abundance: few

CDR3aa: CASRVSSSYNSPLHF
v_gene: TRBV2
j_gene: TRBJ1-6
abundance: .

CDR3aa: CASSYDRSRAFF
v_gene: TRBV6-5
j_gene: TRBJ1-1
abundance: few

CDR3aa: CASSSGQGTDTQYF
v_gene: TRBV5-1
j_gene: TRBJ2-3
abundance: few

CDR3aa: CASSHDGRETQYF
v_gene: TRBV23-1
j_gene: TRBJ2-5
abundance: .

CDR3aa: CASSLETSGANVLTF
v_gene: TRBV5-1
j_gene: TRBJ2-6
abundance: once

CDR3aa: CASSFGGSGANVLTF
v_gene: TRBV27
j_gene: TRBJ2-6
abundance: .

CDR3aa: CASSPQQGFYEQYF
v_gene: TRBV18
j_gene: TRBJ2-7
abundance: .

CDR3aa: CASSEFEGYTF
v_gene: TRBV25-1
j_gene: TRBJ1-2
abundance: .

CDR3aa: CASRVPTGANVLTF
v_gene: TRBV5-1
j_gene: TRBJ2-6
abundance: .

CDR3aa: CASSDGGGPETQYF
v_gene: TRBV2
j_gene: TRBJ2-5
abundance: .

CDR3aa: CASSEAPRSEQFF
v_gene: TRBV2
j_gene: TRBJ2-1
abundance: .

CDR3aa: CSVGKGGNEQFF
v_gene: TRBV29-1
j_gene: TRBJ2-1
abundance: .

CDR3aa: CATSRDPMAGELFF
v_gene: TRBV15
j_gene: TRBJ2-2
abundance: .

CDR3aa: CASSQEEGSNQPQHF
v_gene: TRBV4-2
j_gene: TRBJ1-5
abundance: .

CDR3aa: CASSFEGQGSNEQFF
v_gene: TRBV27
j_gene: TRBJ2-1
abundance: .

CDR3aa: CASNPILGRRPVREKLFF
v_gene: TRBV4-1
j_gene: TRBJ1-4
abundance: .

CDR3aa: CASSRIGLRTVYTF
v_gene: TRBV4-1
j_gene: TRBJ1-2
abundance: many

CDR3aa: CAWSVASDNTGELFF
v_gene: TRBV30
j_gene: TRBJ2-2
abundance: few

CDR3aa: CSVSGQGMDQPQHF
v_gene: TRBV29-1
j_gene: TRBJ1-5
abundance: .

CDR3aa: CASSQEAGNDEQYF
v_gene: TRBV4-1
j_gene: TRBJ2-7
abundance: .

CDR3aa: CASSLAGGRMSEQFF
v_gene: TRBV5-1
j_gene: TRBJ2-1
abundance: .

CDR3aa: CAWSFYEQYF
v_gene: TRBV30
j_gene: TRBJ2-7
abundance: once

CDR3aa: CASSPGQQETQYF
v_gene: TRBV19
j_gene: TRBJ2-5
abundance: few

CDR3aa: CASKRGLSSGANVLTF
v_gene: TRBV28
j_gene: TRBJ2-6
abundance: few

CDR3aa: CASSSGTPQETQYF
v_gene: TRBV5-1
j_gene: TRBJ2-5
abundance: .

CDR3aa: CASRKDIDYGYTF
v_gene: TRBV19
j_gene: TRBJ1-2
abundance: .

CDR3aa: CASSHDGVSDTQYF
v_gene: TRBV7-8
j_gene: TRBJ2-3
abundance: .

CDR3aa: CASTPYGGIFYGYTF
v_gene: TRBV19
j_gene: TRBJ1-2
abundance: .

CDR3aa: CAWSPTINYGYTF
v_gene: TRBV30
j_gene: TRBJ1-2
abundance: .

CDR3aa: CASSRGGSLASETQYF
v_gene: TRBV9
j_gene: TRBJ2-5
abundance: few

CDR3aa: CASSLVEGNTEAFF
v_gene: TRBV5-5
j_gene: TRBJ1-1
abundance: .

CDR3aa: CSPWTNYEQYF
v_gene: TRBV20-1
j_gene: TRBJ2-7
abundance: .